This T cell receptor beta chain was sequenced for a study of shared clonotypes between healthy human individuals. Findings and limits, study-wide: Donor scarcity curtailed the genetic and exposure-history diversity represented herein. Although depth was large, rarefaction showed that sequencing of the sorted subsets was incomplete. Larger estimated richness was generally seen in naive subsets than in memory subsets.

About this clone: Its antigen is currently unknown.

Every immunoSEQ plate was one replicate of a subset's evenly spread DNA. The repertoire was sequenced with immunoSEQ multiplex PCR; TCRdb's copy has only in-frame clones and lacks some. The sample includes over a million clones, more than 95% of them seen just once. Trimming left V 0 bases short and J 6 bases short, with 13 bases between. The CDR3 loop spans 15 amino acids. Germline CDR1 and CDR2: SGHRS and YFSETQ. The specimen was naive CD4+ T cells sorted from blood. Documented subset: CD45RA+ positively selected. This sequence originates from a man in his thirties or forties in good health. The chain uses TRBV5-1 and TRBJ2-4; perhaps TRBD2 as D (6 bases). CDR3 sequence reads: CASSLGDIGGNIQYF. The CDR3 DNA sequence: TGCGCCAGCAGCTTGGGAGACATCGGGGGAAACATTCAGTACTTC.